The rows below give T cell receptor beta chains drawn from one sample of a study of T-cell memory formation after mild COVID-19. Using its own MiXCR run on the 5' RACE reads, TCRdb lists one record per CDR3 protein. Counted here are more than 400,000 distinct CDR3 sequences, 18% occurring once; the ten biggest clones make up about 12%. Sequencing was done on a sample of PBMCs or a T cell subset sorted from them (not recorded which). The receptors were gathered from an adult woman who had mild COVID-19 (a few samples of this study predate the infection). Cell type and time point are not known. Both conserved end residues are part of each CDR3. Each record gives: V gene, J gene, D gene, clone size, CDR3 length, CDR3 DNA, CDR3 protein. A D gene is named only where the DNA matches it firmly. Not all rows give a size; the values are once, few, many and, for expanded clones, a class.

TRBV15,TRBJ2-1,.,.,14,TGTGCCACCAGCAGACCTGGTGGGGGGAATGAGCAGTTCTTC,CATSRPGGGNEQFF
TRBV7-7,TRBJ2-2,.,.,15,TGTGCCAGCAGCACCGACAGCTCCTCGAGCGGGGAGCTGTTTTTT,CASSTDSSSSGELFF
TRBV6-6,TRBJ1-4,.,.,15,TGTGCCAGCAGACGTCCGACAGCCTTAAATGAAAAACTGTTTTTT,CASRRPTALNEKLFF
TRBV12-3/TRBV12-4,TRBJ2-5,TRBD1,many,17,TGTGCCAGCTCTCCATGGGGCAGGGGGCAGTTTCAAGAGACCCAGTACTTC,CASSPWGRGQFQETQYF
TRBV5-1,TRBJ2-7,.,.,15,TGCGCCAGCAGCCTCACGGCGGGACAGCTCTACGAGCAGTACTTC,CASSLTAGQLYEQYF
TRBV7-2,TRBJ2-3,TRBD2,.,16,TGTGCCAGCAGCTTAGAAACGGGGGGATGGGGTAGAACGCAGTATTTT,CASSLETGGWGRTQYF
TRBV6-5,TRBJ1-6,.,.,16,TGTGCCAGCAGCTACTTACTTTCAGGGTCTAATTCACCCCTCCACTTT,CASSYLLSGSNSPLHF
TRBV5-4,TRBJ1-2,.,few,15,TGTGCCAGCAGCACCGACCCGGTCGCTAACTATGGCTACACCTTC,CASSTDPVANYGYTF
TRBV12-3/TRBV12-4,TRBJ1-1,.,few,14,TGTGCCAGCACCTTTGGGGGGGGTCGACTTGAAGCTTTCTTT,CASTFGGGRLEAFF
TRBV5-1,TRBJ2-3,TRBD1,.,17,TGCGCCAGCAGCTTGCGCGGACAGGGGGCATCAACAGATACGCAGTATTTT,CASSLRGQGASTDTQYF
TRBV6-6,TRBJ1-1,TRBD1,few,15,TGTGCCAGCAGCCCTACAGGGGGCCGGTACACTGAAGCTTTCTTT,CASSPTGGRYTEAFF
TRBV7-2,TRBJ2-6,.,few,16,TGTGCCAGCAGATACGGGGGAAGCTCTGGGGCCAACGTCCTGACTTTC,CASRYGGSSGANVLTF
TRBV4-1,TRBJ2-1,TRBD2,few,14,TGCGCCAGCAGCCAACCTACTAGCGACAATGAGCAGTTCTTC,CASSQPTSDNEQFF
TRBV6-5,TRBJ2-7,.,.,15,TGTGCCAGCAGTCCTCTCCGAGAAAGCTCCTACGAGCAGTACTTC,CASSPLRESSYEQYF
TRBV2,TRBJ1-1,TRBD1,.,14,TGTGCCAGCAGCGGACAGGCCCTGAGCACTGAAGCTTTCTTT,CASSGQALSTEAFF
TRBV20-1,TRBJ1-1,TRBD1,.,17,TGCAGTGCTAGAGACCCCGCGGACAGGGGAGGAGGCACTGAAGCTTTCTTT,CSARDPADRGGGTEAFF
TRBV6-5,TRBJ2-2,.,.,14,TGTGCCAGCGGGCAGGGCGCGAACACCGGGGAGCTGTTTTTT,CASGQGANTGELFF
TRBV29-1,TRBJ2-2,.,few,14,TGCAGCGCCCAAGGGGGACAAAACACCGGGGAGCTGTTTTTT,CSAQGGQNTGELFF
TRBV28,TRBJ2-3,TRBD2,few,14,TGTGCCAGCAGGACTAGCGGGAAATCAGATACGCAGTATTTT,CASRTSGKSDTQYF
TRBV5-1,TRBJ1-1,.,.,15,TGCGCCAGCAGCTTGGGTTTTCAGGGGATCACTGAAGCTTTCTTT,CASSLGFQGITEAFF
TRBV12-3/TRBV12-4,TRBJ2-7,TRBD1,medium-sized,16,TGTGCCAGCAGTCCAGCCGGGACAGGGTTTCTCTACGAGCAGTACTTC,CASSPAGTGFLYEQYF
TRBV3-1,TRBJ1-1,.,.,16,TGTGCCAGCAGCCAAAAGCGGAAGGGGGGGCAGACTGAAGCTTTCTTT,CASSQKRKGGQTEAFF
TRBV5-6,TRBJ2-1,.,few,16,TGTGCCAGCAGCTCGGTAGAGGGGAGGTCCTACAATGAGCAGTTCTTC,CASSSVEGRSYNEQFF
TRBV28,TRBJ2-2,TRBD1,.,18,TGTGCCAGCAGGCCATACTCGGGCAGGGGGCAGGTCACCGGGGAGCTGTTTTTT,CASRPYSGRGQVTGELFF
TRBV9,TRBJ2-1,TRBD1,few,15,TGTGCCAGCAGCGTCGGACAGGGTAACTACAATGAGCAGTTCTTC,CASSVGQGNYNEQFF
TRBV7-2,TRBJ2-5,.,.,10,TGTGCCAGCCCCGAAGAGACCCAGTACTTC,CASPEETQYF
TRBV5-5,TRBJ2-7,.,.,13,TGTGCCAGCAGCCTCCGCTGGGCGAGCGAGCAGTACTTC,CASSLRWASEQYF
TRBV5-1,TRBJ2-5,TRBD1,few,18,TGCGCCAGCAGCCTGGGGACAGGGGGCACTCGGGCGGAAGAGACCCAGTACTTC,CASSLGTGGTRAEETQYF
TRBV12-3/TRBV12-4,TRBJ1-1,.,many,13,TGTGCCACCAGCCCAACCCCGAACACTGAAGCTTTCTTT,CATSPTPNTEAFF
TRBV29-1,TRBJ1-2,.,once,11,TGCAGCGCCCATGCGGGGAATGGCTACACCTTC,CSAHAGNGYTF
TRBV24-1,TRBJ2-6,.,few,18,TGTGCCACCAGTGATTTGCGGGAACAGGGTACTGGGGCCAACGTCCTGACTTTC,CATSDLREQGTGANVLTF
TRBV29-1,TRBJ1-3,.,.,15,TGCAGCGTTGCATACCGACAGTCTTCTGGAAACACCATATATTTT,CSVAYRQSSGNTIYF
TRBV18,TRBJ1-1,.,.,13,TGTGCCAGCTCGGCGACCCAGAACACTGAAGCTTTCTTT,CASSATQNTEAFF
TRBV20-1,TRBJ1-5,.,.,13,TGCAGTGCTAGCCATGACAGTAATCAGCCCCAGCATTTT,CSASHDSNQPQHF
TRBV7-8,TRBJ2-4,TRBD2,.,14,TGTGCCAGCAGCTTAGATCGGGGGGGAAACATTCAGTACTTC,CASSLDRGGNIQYF
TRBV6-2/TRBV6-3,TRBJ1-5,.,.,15,TGTGCCAGCACAGGTGTGGGGGGCGGCAATCAGCCCCAGCATTTT,CASTGVGGGNQPQHF
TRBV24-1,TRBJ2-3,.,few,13,TGTGCCACCGGTGCGGACAGCACAGATACGCAGTATTTT,CATGADSTDTQYF
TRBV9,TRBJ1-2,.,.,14,TGTGCCAGCAGCGCCGGACCGTCTAACTATGGCTACACCTTC,CASSAGPSNYGYTF
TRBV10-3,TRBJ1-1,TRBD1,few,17,TGTGCCATCAGTGACAATATTGGACAGGGAAGAGGCACTGAAGCTTTCTTT,CAISDNIGQGRGTEAFF
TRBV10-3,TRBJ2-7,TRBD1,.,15,TGTGCCATCAGTGAGGATCAGACAGGGGTACGTGAGCAGTACTTC,CAISEDQTGVREQYF
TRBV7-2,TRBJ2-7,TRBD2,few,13,TGTGCCAGCAGCAGACGACTAGCTGGTGAGCAGTACTTC,CASSRRLAGEQYF
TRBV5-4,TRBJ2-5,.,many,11,TGTGCCAGCAGCAACCAAGAGACCCAGTACTTC,CASSNQETQYF
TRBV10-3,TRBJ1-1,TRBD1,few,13,TGTGCCATCAAGGGACAGGGGAGCACTGAAGCTTTCTTT,CAIKGQGSTEAFF
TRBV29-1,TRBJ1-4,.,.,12,TGCAGCGTTGGCAGACCTAATGAAAAACTGTTTTTT,CSVGRPNEKLFF
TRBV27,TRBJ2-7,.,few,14,TGTGCCAGCAGTTTGGTGGGGGATCTCTACGAGCAGTACTTC,CASSLVGDLYEQYF
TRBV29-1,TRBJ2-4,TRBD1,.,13,TGCAGCGCCCGGACAGGGACGTTAAACATTCAGTACTTC,CSARTGTLNIQYF
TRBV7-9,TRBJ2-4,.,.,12,TGTGCCACCCCAGGGGCCAAAAACATTCAGTACTTC,CATPGAKNIQYF
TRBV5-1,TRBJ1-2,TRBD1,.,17,TGCGCCAGCAGCTTGCTCGGGACAGGGTCTTCGGGCTATGGCTACACCTTC,CASSLLGTGSSGYGYTF
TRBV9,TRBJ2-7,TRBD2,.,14,TGTGCCAGCAGCGTGACTAGCGGGGGCCACGAGCAGTACTTC,CASSVTSGGHEQYF
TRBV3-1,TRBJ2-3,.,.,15,TGTGCCAGCAGTCACCTCATGAGCAGCACAGATACGCAGTATTTT,CASSHLMSSTDTQYF
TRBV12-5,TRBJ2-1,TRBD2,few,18,TGTGCTAGTGGTGTGGGACTAGCGGGAGGGCCTAGGATCAATGAGCAGTTCTTC,CASGVGLAGGPRINEQFF
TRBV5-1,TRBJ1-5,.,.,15,TGCGCCAGCAGTATTCTAACGGGCAGAAATCAGCCCCAGCATTTT,CASSILTGRNQPQHF
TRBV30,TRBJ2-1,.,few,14,TGTGCCTCGAGCTCGGTTCGGACCTACAATGAGCAGTTCTTC,CASSSVRTYNEQFF